The clone carrying this T cell receptor (beta chain) was detected only a few times. Using RNA transcripts as the source, TCR beta CDR3 regions were amplified. A first-round RT-PCR of the TCR CDR3 used the HTBI primer set. TCRdb fed the multiplex PCR reads into MiXCR, producing one record per CDR3 protein. In the table there are about 560,000 distinct CDR3 sequences, over 15% of which are singletons. Losses at the gene ends were 5 bases for V and 4 bases for J; bases not matched to a gene: 4. The CDR3 has 13 residues. Per the germline V gene, CDR1 is DFQATT and CDR2 is SNEGSKA (reference sequence). It was 8.5 to 10 ml of fresh peripheral blood that supplied the PBMCs. These data are taken from a study of T cells in Graves' hyperthyroidism and ophthalmopathy.

The specimen sequenced was blood. V is TRBV20-1 and J is TRBJ2-2; TRBD1 aligns across 7 bases. The sequence came from a woman younger than 35 with Graves' hyperthyroidism. The CDR3 DNA reads TGCAGTGCTCTGACAGGGTTCACCGGGGAGCTGTTTTTT. It codes for CSALTGFTGELFF.